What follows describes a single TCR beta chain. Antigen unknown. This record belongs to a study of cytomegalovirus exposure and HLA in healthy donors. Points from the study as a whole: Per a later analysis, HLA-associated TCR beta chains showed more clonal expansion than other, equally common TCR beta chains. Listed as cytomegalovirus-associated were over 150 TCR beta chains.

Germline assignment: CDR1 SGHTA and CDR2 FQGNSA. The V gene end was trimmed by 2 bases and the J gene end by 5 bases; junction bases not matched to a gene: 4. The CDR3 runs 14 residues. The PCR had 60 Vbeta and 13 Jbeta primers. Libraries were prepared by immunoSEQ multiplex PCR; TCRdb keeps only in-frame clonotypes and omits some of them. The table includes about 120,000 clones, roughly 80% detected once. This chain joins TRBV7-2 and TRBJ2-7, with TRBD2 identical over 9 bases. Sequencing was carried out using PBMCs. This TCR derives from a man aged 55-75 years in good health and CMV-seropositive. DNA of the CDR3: TGTGCCAGCAGCTTAACGGGACTAGCCCACGAGCAGTACTTC. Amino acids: CASSLTGLAHEQYF.